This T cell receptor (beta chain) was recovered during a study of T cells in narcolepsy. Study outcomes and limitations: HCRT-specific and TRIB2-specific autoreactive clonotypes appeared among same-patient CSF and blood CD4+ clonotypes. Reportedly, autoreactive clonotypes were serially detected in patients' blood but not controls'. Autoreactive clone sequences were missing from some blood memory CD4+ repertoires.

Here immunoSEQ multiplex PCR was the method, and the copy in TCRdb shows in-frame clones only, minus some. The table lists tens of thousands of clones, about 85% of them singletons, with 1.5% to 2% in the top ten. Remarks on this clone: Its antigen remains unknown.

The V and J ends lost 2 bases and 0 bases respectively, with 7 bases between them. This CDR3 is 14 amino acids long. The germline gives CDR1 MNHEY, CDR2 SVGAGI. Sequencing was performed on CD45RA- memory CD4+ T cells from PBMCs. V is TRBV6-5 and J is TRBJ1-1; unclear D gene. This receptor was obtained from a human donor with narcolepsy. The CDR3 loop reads CASSYGVLNTEAFF. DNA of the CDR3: TGTGCCAGCAGTTACGGCGTTTTGAACACTGAAGCTTTCTTT.